Listed here are 10 T cell receptor beta chains from one sample, sequenced in a study of shared clonotypes between healthy human individuals. Cells designated naive CD8 were CD45RO-negative and were positively selected for CCR7, with terminally differentiated effector memory CD45RA+ cells excluded. TCRdb keeps only in-frame clones here, not all; method: immunoSEQ multiplex PCR. The data contain about 2 million clones, about 95% of them singletons. Sequenced input: naive CD8+ T cells sorted from blood. The source of these receptors is a young man in good health.

This clone was detected only once. This sequence joins TRBV27 and TRBJ1-2; D gene ambiguous. This CDR3 comprises 13 residues. V was cut by 4 bases and J by 3 bases, with 9 bases left in between. Per the germline V gene, CDR1 is MNHEY and CDR2 is SMNVEV (reference sequence). The CDR3 here is CASSSTADYGYTF. CDR3 nucleotide sequence: TGTGCCAGCAGTTCGACGGCGGACTATGGCTACACCTTC.

J is TRBJ2-7 and V is TRBV30, with TRBD2 identical over 10 bases. Trimming took 0 bases from V and 3 from J; bases not matched to a gene: 5. Germline CDR1 and CDR2: GTSNPN and SVGIG (reference sequence). The CDR3 runs 15 residues. Written as DNA, the CDR3 is TGTGCCTGGAGTGTACGTAGCGGGGGGTACTACGAGCAGTACTTC. Protein sequence: CAWSVRSGGYYEQYF.

This sequence joins TRBV9 and TRBJ1-1; D ambiguous. The V and J ends lost 1 base and 2 bases respectively, with 6 bases between them. The germline gives CDR1 SGDLS, CDR2 YYNGEE. CDR3 length: 13 residues. As DNA, the CDR3 is TGTGCCAGCAGCGTAACACAAAACACTGAAGCTTTCTTT. It translates to CASSVTQNTEAFF.

As for this clone: The same CDR3 is also encoded by other DNA sequences in this sample. The chain is built from TRBV10-3 and TRBJ2-7; the D gene is possibly TRBD1 (5 bases). CDR1 is ENHRY, CDR2 SYGVKD, per germline. The CDR3 has 15 residues. V was cut by 0 bases and J by 0 bases, with 9 bases left in between. CDR3 sequence (DNA): TGTGCCATCAGTGAGTCCCAGGGTTTCTCCTACGAGCAGTACTTC. This translates into CAISESQGFSYEQYF.

The chain recombines TRBV27 with TRBJ2-7, with 12 bases matching TRBD1. Germline trimming cut 2 bases from V and 5 bases from J; bases unmatched to any gene: 4. The CDR3 has 15 amino acids. Germline-derived CDR1 and CDR2 are MNHEY and SMNVEV (reference sequence). For the CDR3, the DNA is TGTGCCAGCAGTTTAGGGGGGACAGGGGGCAACGAGCAGTACTTC. This sequence encodes CASSLGGTGGNEQYF.

This sequence joins TRBV4-1 and TRBJ2-7; 7 nucleotides line up with TRBD2. The CDR3 sequence is 16 residues long. Germline V gene lookup returns CDR1 MGHRA and CDR2 YSYEKL. Trimming took 1 base from V and 2 from J; bases not matched to a gene: 8. As DNA, the CDR3 is TGCGCCAGCAGCCAAGCCGCAACTAGCGTACCCTACGAGCAGTACTTC. Protein product: CASSQAATSVPYEQYF.

This clone is a singleton in its sample. The rearrangement uses TRBV28 and TRBJ1-4; 7 bases match TRBD1. CDR1 is MDHEN, CDR2 SYDVKM, per germline. Losses at the gene ends were 3 bases for V and 8 bases for J; bases not matched to a gene: 9. The CDR3 is 15 residues long. The CDR3 coding sequence is TGTGCCAGCAGTTTTATGCGACAGGGTCTCGAAAAACTGTTTTTT. It yields the protein CASSFMRQGLEKLFF.

The chain couples TRBV7-9 to TRBJ2-7; unclear D gene. The germline V and J ends were trimmed by 5 bases and 4 bases, with 12 bases remaining between them. Germline V gives CDR1 SEHNR, CDR2 FQNEAQ (reference sequence). The CDR3 spans 13 residues. CDR3 region: CASSPGSKYEQYF. The CDR3 DNA reads TGTGCCAGCAGCCCCGGTTCGAAATACGAGCAGTACTTC.

The chain is built from TRBV7-8 and TRBJ2-1; D possibly uses TRBD1 or TRBD2 (7 bases each). CDR3 length: 15 amino acids. V dropped 2 bases and J dropped 8 bases, with 16 bases sitting between them. The V gene's germline CDR1 is SGHVS and CDR2 FQNEAQ. CDR3 DNA: TGTGCCAGCAGCTTATCAGGGGGGGGCTTCGATGAGCAGTTCTTC. This sequence encodes CASSLSGGGFDEQFF.

This sequence joins TRBV15 and TRBJ1-1, with 7 bases aligning to TRBD1. V shed 3 bases, J shed 1 base, and the junction held 14 bases outside the gene matches. CDR3 length equals 18 residues. Germline values: CDR1 LNHNV, CDR2 YYDKDF (reference sequence). CDR3 DNA sequence: TGTGCCACCAGCAGTCCGACAGGGTATACAAGGGGGAACACTGAAGCTTTCTTT. It encodes CATSSPTGYTRGNTEAFF.